This entry lists 12 T cell receptor beta chains sequenced from one sample in a study of beta chain features in type 1 diabetes listed by TCRdb under 2018. Study-level results and caveats: Type 1 diabetes patients showed a moderate but significant shortening of TCRB CDR3 length in all four CD4+ subsets.

The library was generated by the immunoSEQ multiplex PCR assay. The entire isolated RNA was reverse transcribed using the High Capacity cDNA Reverse Transcription Kit, and thus expressed TCRB transcripts were sequenced. TCRdb obtained this table from immuneACCESS and retained in-frame rearrangements with V and J assigned. These tables miss some clones; where compared with another copy, unresolved V genes account for less than half of the shortfall, and the remainder is unexplained. Across this sample there are a few hundred thousand clones, with roughly 20% seen only once. The ten largest clones capture around 0.029% of the sample. No antigens are known for them. The specimen sequenced was naive CD4+ T cells from blood. Sample cell subset or site, as interpreted from the label and publication: true naive CD4+ T cells. The receptors were gathered from a woman aged 40 to 50 with type 1 diabetes.

This chain links TRBV11-2 with TRBJ1-3, with no clear D. Trimming stripped 5 bases from V and 0 bases from J, with 11 bases between. CDR1 SGHAT and CDR2 FQNNGV come from the germline V gene. The CDR3 covers 15 residues. CDR3 loop: CASSPTAYSGNTIYF. The CDR3 coding sequence is TGTGCCAGCAGCCCCACCGCGTACTCTGGAAACACCATATATTTT.

This clone was observed a few times. The genes are TRBV5-1 and TRBJ2-5; possibly TRBD1 for D (6 bases). Trimming pared 4 bases from V and 1 base from J, leaving 8 bases between. Germline V gene data show CDR1 as SGHRS and CDR2 as YFSETQ. The CDR3 consists of 13 residues. The CDR3 region has the DNA TGCGCCAGCAGCGGCAGGGGCCAAGAGACCCAGTACTTC. Amino acids: CASSGRGQETQYF.

The chain has TRBV30 and TRBJ1-2, with D hard to call. This CDR3 contains 11 residues. Trimming cost V 2 bases and J 7 bases, with 8 bases left between them. Germline values: CDR1 GTSNPN, CDR2 SVGIG (reference sequence). Here the CDR3 DNA reads TGTGCCTGGAGTCTGGGAGGTGGCTACACCTTC. It yields the protein CAWSLGGGYTF.

This clone has more than one count but fewer than ten. V usage is TRBV7-9 and J usage is TRBJ1-1; 7 bases map to TRBD1. This CDR3 contains 16 residues. The germline CDR1 and CDR2 sequences are SEHNR and FQNEAQ (reference sequence). Losses at the gene ends were 1 base for V and 1 base for J; bases not matched to a gene: 6. The CDR3: CASSLGQGGPNTEAFF. CDR3 in DNA: TGTGCCAGCAGCTTAGGACAGGGTGGTCCGAACACTGAAGCTTTCTTT.

The genes are TRBV28 and TRBJ2-6; possible D gene TRBD2, 6 bases. This CDR3 is 15 amino acids long. The germline V gene encodes CDR1 MDHEN and CDR2 SYDVKM. V was shortened by 4 bases and J by 4 bases, with 11 bases between the two germline ends. CDR3 bases: TGTGCCAGCAGTTCCGGGGGAGCCGGGGCCAACGTCCTGACTTTC. Translated, it gives CASSSGGAGANVLTF. Combining the CDR3 with reference TRBV28 and TRBJ2-6 gives the whole variable domain DVKVTQSSRYLVKRTGEKVFLECVQDMDHENMFWYRQDPGLGLRLIYFSYDVKMKEKGDIPEGYSVSREKKERFSLILESASTNQTSMYLCASSSGGAGANVLTFGAGSRLTVL.

This clone has just a few counts. The V call is TRBV29-1, the J call TRBJ2-3; 8 positions agree with TRBD2. V shed 6 bases and J 9 bases; nucleotides not matched to a gene: 14. The length of the CDR3 is 14 residues. Germline lookup yields CDR1 SQVTM and CDR2 ANQGSEA. As DNA, the CDR3 is TGCAGCGTCGATTCGCGGGGGGCCCAGTTCACGCAGTATTTT. As protein: CSVDSRGAQFTQYF.

This clone appeared a few times. J is TRBJ1-2 and V is TRBV14, with unresolved D. Trimming left V 0 bases short and J 4 bases short, with 9 bases between. Looked up from germline, CDR1 is SGHDN and CDR2 is FVKESK. The CDR3 totals 14 residues. CDR3 nucleotides: TGTGCCAGCAGCCAAGAGGTTCTACCCTATGGCTACACCTTC. Amino acid sequence: CASSQEVLPYGYTF.

This chain connects TRBV28 to TRBJ1-5; a possible D gene is TRBD1 (6 bases). The CDR3 covers 14 residues. V was trimmed by 1 base and J by 5 bases, leaving 9 bases between them. The germline CDR1 and CDR2 sequences are MDHEN and SYDVKM. CDR3 loop: CASSLSTGYQPQHF. As DNA, the CDR3 is TGTGCCAGCAGTTTATCTACAGGGTATCAGCCCCAGCATTTT.

The chain employs TRBV7-2 and TRBJ1-2; D ambiguous. The CDR3 runs 10 residues. V lost 8 bases and J lost 4, with 5 bases in between. Germline CDR1 and CDR2: SGHTA and FQGNSA. This chain's CDR3 is CASGLYGYTF. The CDR3 coding sequence is TGTGCCAGCGGACTCTATGGCTACACCTTC.

Notes on this clone: Other DNA sequences within the sample encode an identical CDR3. This sequence joins TRBV5-1 and TRBJ1-1; D not resolved. V lost 2 bases, J lost 2 bases, and 10 bases lay in between. The CDR3 has 14 amino acids. Germline lookup yields CDR1 SGHRS and CDR2 YFSETQ. CDR3 residues: CASSLLTVNTEAFF. Here the CDR3 DNA reads TGCGCCAGCAGCTTATTGACTGTAAACACTGAAGCTTTCTTT.

J is TRBJ1-4 and V is TRBV7-9; D unclear. The CDR3 has 14 residues. Germline CDR1 reads SEHNR; CDR2 reads FQNEAQ (reference sequence). The V and J ends lost 1 base and 3 bases respectively, with 6 bases between them. Here the CDR3 DNA reads TGTGCCAGCAGCTTAGGCAGGCCTAATGAAAAACTGTTTTTT. Amino acids: CASSLGRPNEKLFF. The entire variable domain, with the rest obtained from reference TRBV7-9 and TRBJ1-4, is as follows: DTGVSQNPRHKITKRGQNVTFRCDPISEHNRLYWYRQTLGQGPEFLTYFQNEAQLEKSRLLSDRFSAERPKGSFSTLEIQRTEQGDSAMYLCASSLGRPNEKLFFGSGTQLSVL.

This clone was seen a handful of times. The V call is TRBV18, the J call TRBJ2-7; 7 bases agree with TRBD1. The germline V gene encodes CDR1 KGHSH and CDR2 LQKENI. The V gene end was trimmed by 0 bases and the J gene end by 3 bases; junction bases not matched to a gene: 5. CDR3 size: 15 residues. The CDR3 DNA follows: TGTGCCAGCTCACCACCGAGAGGGGGCGGCTACGAGCAGTACTTC. Encoded protein: CASSPPRGGGYEQYF.